This is a list of T cell receptor beta chains from one sample in a study of T-cell memory formation after mild COVID-19. TCRdb redid the calling of the 5' RACE reads with MiXCR, one entry per CDR3 protein. The table has around 320,000 distinct CDR3 sequences, 19% seen once; the top ten hold around 21%. Sequenced material: PBMCs or a T cell subset sorted from them (not recorded which). The receptor set was obtained from a man aged 18 to 29 who had mild COVID-19 (a few samples of this study predate the infection). Cell type and time point are not known. CDR3s leave out the opening cysteine and the closing phenylalanine or tryptophan.

CDR3 protein	J gene	CDR3 length	V gene
ASSYSTPIRDRVF	TRBJ2-1	13	TRBV6-5
ASSLNTEAF	TRBJ1-1	9	TRBV2
SADPGDYPTEAF	TRBJ1-1	12	TRBV20-1
ATSDYTGQGSYNEQF	TRBJ2-1	15	TRBV24-1
SAGPGRETQY	TRBJ2-5	10	TRBV20-1
AARVGGSTDTQY	TRBJ2-3	12	TRBV28
ASRDPGKGRSGELF	TRBJ2-2	14	TRBV2
SGTGVNYGYT	TRBJ1-2	10	TRBV20-1
ASSNPGEWYGYT	TRBJ1-2	12	TRBV6-2/TRBV6-3
SARDWTGSSYNSPLH	TRBJ1-6	15	TRBV20-1
ASSLRGPYNEQF	TRBJ2-1	12	TRBV5-1
SVETDRAYEQY	TRBJ2-7	11	TRBV29-1
ASSPDSSGETQY	TRBJ2-5	12	TRBV18
SAYPEAGEQF	TRBJ2-1	10	TRBV20-1
ASRQGFGSGANVLT	TRBJ2-6	14	TRBV5-1
SAIGGQPNTEAF	TRBJ1-1	12	TRBV29-1
ASSQDPTSPGYGYT	TRBJ1-2	14	TRBV4-2
ASSPVTSARVAETQY	TRBJ2-5	15	TRBV5-1
ASSERVGRNEQF	TRBJ2-1	12	TRBV2
ASSRGGIGDNEQF	TRBJ2-1	13	TRBV27
ASIVNPGANTEAF	TRBJ1-1	13	TRBV5-6
ASSDQGFVNTEAF	TRBJ1-1	13	TRBV6-5
ASSSPPNTEAF	TRBJ1-1	11	TRBV5-1
SARVYQVLTTEAF	TRBJ1-1	13	TRBV20-1
ASSIQAGPYEQY	TRBJ2-7	12	TRBV11-2
ASSRTSRDNEQF	TRBJ2-1	12	TRBV5-1
ASSFYPQGDGYT	TRBJ1-2	12	TRBV5-1
ASSSTGQGPF	TRBJ2-1	10	TRBV7-9
ASSQDLGVPFNEQF	TRBJ2-1	14	TRBV3-1
ASGGQDYNSPLH	TRBJ1-6	12	TRBV2
ASSGGASEHYEQY	TRBJ2-7	13	TRBV9
ASSLGGARRTEAF	TRBJ1-1	13	TRBV5-1
ASSAQGNSNQPQH	TRBJ1-5	13	TRBV2
ASTRGQGTNEKLF	TRBJ1-4	13	TRBV9
ASSPGLAGLEDTQY	TRBJ2-3	14	TRBV2
ASSPQGTTDTQY	TRBJ2-3	12	TRBV7-9
ASSYSGTGSGNTIY	TRBJ1-3	14	TRBV6-6
ATSEPGVGYTEAF	TRBJ1-1	13	TRBV15
ASSQRGRRADEQF	TRBJ2-1	13	TRBV7-9
ASSLAGGPSPLH	TRBJ1-6	12	TRBV5-5
ASSFAENTGELF	TRBJ2-2	12	TRBV12-3/TRBV12-4
ASSSTRVGSWSYEQY	TRBJ2-7	15	TRBV7-2
ASSLGGSYNQPQH	TRBJ1-5	13	TRBV7-9
ASSQAGILGNTIY	TRBJ1-3	13	TRBV3-1
ASSIPGDYT	TRBJ1-2	9	TRBV28
ASSKTGTYEQY	TRBJ2-7	11	TRBV9
ASSFPGQEVCT	TRBJ1-2	11	TRBV7-9
SARGGGNQPQH	TRBJ1-5	11	TRBV20-1
ASSPAPNSNQPQH	TRBJ1-5	13	TRBV6-5
ASSYSLGLYEQY	TRBJ2-7	12	TRBV6-5